The clone carrying this TCR beta chain has more than one count but fewer than ten. Its specificity is not known. Germline assignment: CDR1 MNHNS and CDR2 SASEGT. After removal of 3 bases from V and 4 bases from J, the junction contained 5 bases not matched to a gene. The CDR3 totals 15 residues. The source of the sample is a study of cytomegalovirus exposure and HLA in healthy donors. General observations from the study: An observed cluster of highly shared sequence variants was recorded as a likely sequencing artifact. Relative to the approximately 660-donor mean, N-insertions were reportedly fewer in an Asian-associated ancestry cluster in a later analysis.

The PCR employed 60 Vbeta primers together with 13 Jbeta primers. Original handling: In a later analysis, some 10 million of some 80 million unique beta chains occurred in at least two donors. Sequenced by immunoSEQ multiplex PCR; TCRdb stores in-frame clones only, minus some. That table gives V, J and clone size, and the DNA gave D and trimming. The table records under 200,000 clones, 80% to 85% of them present only once. The rearrangement joins TRBV6-1 to TRBJ2-3; TRBD1 aligns across 9 bases. What was sequenced was PBMCs. The receptor was derived from a man aged 18 to 29 in good health and CMV-seronegative. This chain's CDR3 is CASSDIQGAPDTQYF. The CDR3 DNA reads TGTGCCAGCAGTGATATACAGGGGGCCCCAGATACGCAGTATTTT.